The 31 T cell receptor beta chains below were found in one sample sequenced in a study of CD8+ T cells in alopecia areata. RNA, once extracted, was reverse transcribed into cDNA for use as the sequencing template. Assay used: immunoSEQ multiplex PCR; TCRdb lists only in-frame clones, some missing. This sample includes under 350,000 clones with no singletons; its ten biggest clones take up more than 0.95%. Cell sorting was performed on pooled cutaneous lymph node cells with CD4, CD8alpha, NKG2D, NKG2ACE and other markers. The sample comprised CD4+ T cells sorted from a lymph node. These receptors were obtained from a C3H/HeJ mouse with alopecia areata. Mice of this strain are of MHC haplotype H2-k.

Worth noting for this clone: The gene symbols are mouse symbols. The CDR3 is cut off 4 residues early in the read; its end comes from the germline J gene. The chain couples TRBV13-1 to TRBJ2-7; 9 bases are a match to TRBD2. The CDR3 is 14 residues long. Germline lookup yields CDR1 NSHNY and CDR2 SYGAGN. J was trimmed by 3 bases and V by 2 bases; bases with no gene match: 3. The DNA read from the CDR3 is TGTGCCAGCAGTGAGGGGACTGGGAGCTAT. It yields the protein CASSEGTGSY. The whole CDR3 reads CASSEGTGSYEQYF.

About this clone: These gene names are mouse names. With the read ending 4 residues before the CDR3 end, the germline J gene is used to fill in that end. The chain is built from TRBV13-1 and TRBJ2-4; 8 nucleotides line up with TRBD2. This CDR3 has 14 residues. Germline V lookup: CDR1 NSHNY, CDR2 SYGAGN. The CDR3 spells CASSEVWGENTLYF. CDR3 DNA (partial): TGTGCCAGCAGTGAAGTCTGGGGGGAAAAC.

As regards this clone: The gene names here belong to mouse. Sequencing ends 4 residues short of the CDR3 end; the germline J gene provides the rest. Distinct nucleotide sequences in the sample also encode this CDR3. The chain couples TRBV13-1 to TRBJ2-5; 9 bases agree with TRBD1. CDR3 length: 13 amino acids. Germline V gene lookup returns CDR1 NSHNY and CDR2 SYGAGN. CDR3 residues: CASSGQGRDTQYF. The DNA read from the CDR3 is TGTGCCAGCAGCGGACAGGGGAGGGAC.

There are a few counts of this clone. Each gene name is a mouse one. Sequencing ends 4 residues short of the CDR3 end; the germline J gene provides the rest. The chain links TRBV19 to TRBJ2-5; a possible D gene is TRBD2 (6 bases). This CDR3 has 14 residues. The germline V and J ends were trimmed by 5 bases and 2 bases, with 12 bases remaining between them. Per the germline V gene, CDR1 is FNHDT and CDR2 is SITEND (reference sequence). CDR3 residues: CASRLGRTQDTQYF. The CDR3 bases that were read are TGTGCCAGCAGACTGGGACGGACCCAAGAC.

About this clone: Genes and germline are mouse. The sequenced fragment ends 4 residues before the CDR3 boundary, so the rest is inferred from the germline J gene. Other DNA sequences from this sample encode an identical CDR3 as well. This chain connects TRBV13-1 to TRBJ2-1; 7 bases are shared with TRBD2. The V gene end was trimmed by 3 bases and the J gene end by 1 base; junction bases not matched to a gene: 4. The CDR3 has 15 residues. Germline lookup yields CDR1 NSHNY and CDR2 SYGAGN. Incomplete CDR3 DNA: TGTGCCAGCAGTGGCAGCTGGGGGAACTATGCT. This translates into CASSGSWGNYA. The whole CDR3 protein reads CASSGSWGNYAEQFF.

This clone was detected a few times. These gene names are mouse names. The missing CDR3 end, 4 residues past where the read stops, is filled in from the germline J gene. The chain combines TRBV31 with TRBJ2-2, with 9 positions matching TRBD2. J was trimmed by 0 bases and V by 5 bases; bases with no gene match: 1. This CDR3 comprises 14 residues. Germline values: CDR1 GKSSPN, CDR2 SITVG. CDR3 in amino acids: CAWGLGTNTGQLYF. Incomplete CDR3 DNA: TGTGCCTGGGGACTGGGGACAAACACCGGG.

This clone has only a few counts. Any gene name here is a mouse gene name. CDR3 in amino acids: CASSGQGYSPLYF. The sequenced part of the CDR3 DNA is TGTGCCAGCAGTGGACAGGGGTATTCGCCC. This chain connects TRBV13-1 to TRBJ1-6; 8 nucleotides align to TRBD1. The read stops 3 residues short of the end of the CDR3; the missing end is completed from the germline J gene. TRBJ1-6 carries the ORF label, with uncertain function. V dropped 3 bases and J dropped 8; count of bases not matched to a gene: 1. This CDR3 is built from 13 residues. Per germline, CDR1 NSHNY and CDR2 SYGAGN.

Of note for this clone: Genes here carry mouse names. The read ends 4 residues before the CDR3 terminus; that terminus is restored from the germline J gene. V usage is TRBV13-3 and J usage is TRBJ2-3; D perhaps matches TRBD1 (5 bases). The length of the CDR3 is 13 residues. Trimming shortened V by 2 bases and J by 2 bases, and 6 bases separated the two germline ends. Germline V gene data show CDR1 as NNHDY and CDR2 as SYVADS. The CDR3: CASSDRDAETLYF. The CDR3 bases that were read are TGTGCCAGCAGTGACAGGGATGCAGAA.

This clone appeared a few times. Any gene name here is a mouse gene name. The missing CDR3 end, 4 residues past where the read stops, is filled in from the germline J gene. This chain connects TRBV13-2 to TRBJ2-7, with a weak D call TRBD2 (6 bases). This CDR3 has 14 residues. Germline V lookup: CDR1 NNHNN, CDR2 SYGAGS (reference sequence). CDR3 sequence: CASGDPGETYEQYF. The sequenced part of the CDR3 DNA is TGTGCCAGCGGTGATCCTGGGGAGACATAT.

This clone came up many times. The gene names given are mouse names. The CDR3 goes on 4 residues after the read ends, and that part is filled in from the germline J gene. This CDR3 is also generated by other DNA sequences in the sample. The chain joins TRBV13-1 to TRBJ1-2; 7 nucleotides agree with TRBD1. This CDR3 spans 13 amino acids. The trim removed 3 bases at V and 2 bases at J, leaving 1 base unmatched. The germline gives CDR1 NSHNY, CDR2 SYGAGN. The sequenced CDR3 bases are TGTGCCAGCAGTGTGGGACAGAACTCC. Translation: CASSVGQNS. The entire CDR3 reads CASSVGQNSDYTF.

As to this clone: Gene names denote mouse genes. The CDR3 extends 3 residues past the end of the read, so its final part is completed from the germline J gene. The V call is TRBV13-1, the J call TRBJ1-6; TRBD1 is a possible D gene (5 bases). TRBJ1-6 is marked as an open reading frame, function uncertain. This CDR3 spans 15 amino acids. Trimming removed 0 bases at V and 2 bases at J, with 6 bases between. Germline CDR1 NSHNY, CDR2 SYGAGN. The DNA read from the CDR3 is TGTGCCAGCAGTGATGGACAGACCTATAATTCGCCC. It translates to CASSDGQTYNSP. The whole CDR3 reads CASSDGQTYNSPLYF.

This clone was seen repeatedly, ten times or more. The genes and germline here are from mouse. From the germline J gene comes the end of the CDR3, since the read stops 4 residues before it. This rearrangement joins TRBV17 to TRBJ2-3; the D gene is possibly TRBD1 (5 bases). Germline V gene lookup returns CDR1 MNHDT and CDR2 YYDKIL. Between the trimmed V and J ends, which lost 3 bases and 1 base, there was a span of 11 bases. The CDR3 spans 15 residues. The CDR3 spells CASSSPQEGAETLYF. Incomplete CDR3 DNA: TGTGCTAGCAGTAGTCCACAGGAGGGTGCAGAA.

Concerning this clone: Gene names and germline match the mouse. The CDR3 goes on 3 residues after the read ends, and that part is filled in from the germline J gene. V gene TRBV19 combines with J gene TRBJ1-6, with 8 bases that match TRBD1. TRBJ1-6 qualifies as an ORF whose function is uncertain. The germline V gene has CDR1 FNHDT and CDR2 SITEND (reference sequence). The CDR3 totals 15 residues. With 2 bases clipped from V and 7 bases from J, the junction kept 5 bases outside the gene matches. The sequenced CDR3 bases are TGTGCCAGCAGTATTCAGGGGGCTTGGAATTCGCCC. Protein product: CASSIQGAWNSP. In full, the CDR3 reads CASSIQGAWNSPLYF.

This clone was observed a few times. The genes are named according to mouse. The CDR3 extends 4 residues past the end of the read, so its final part is completed from the germline J gene. This chain links TRBV31 with TRBJ2-2; 12 positions match TRBD1. The V segment lost 3 bases and the J segment 4 bases; nucleotides outside the gene matches: 6. CDR1 GKSSPN and CDR2 SITVG come from the germline V gene. This CDR3 comprises 16 residues. Partial CDR3 DNA: TGTGCCTGGAGCCCGGGACAGGGGGCTGCCACCGGG. It codes for CAWSPGQGAATG. The whole CDR3 protein reads CAWSPGQGAATGQLYF.

A note on this clone: Gene names are mouse gene names. The read gets to within 4 residues of the CDR3 end, and the germline J gene fills in the rest. This sequence joins TRBV13-3 and TRBJ2-3, with 11 bases aligning to TRBD2. Losses at the gene ends were 6 bases for V and 0 bases for J; bases not matched to a gene: 3. The CDR3 runs 15 residues. Germline V gives CDR1 NNHDY, CDR2 SYVADS. Incomplete CDR3 DNA: TGTGCCAGCATCCGGGACTGGGGGAGTGCAGAA. Translation: CASIRDWGSAE. The full CDR3 sequence reads CASIRDWGSAETLYF.

The table lists this clone with a few counts. Genes here carry mouse names. This CDR3 is also generated by other DNA sequences in the sample. The CDR3 loop is CASSDGTGASAETLYF. CDR3 DNA (partial): TGTGCCAGCAGTGATGGCACAGGGGCTAGTGCAGAA. The chain couples TRBV13-1 to TRBJ2-3; TRBD1 agrees at 7 bases. The CDR3 end falls 4 residues outside the read, so it is completed with the germline J gene. V dropped 0 bases and J dropped 0; count of bases not matched to a gene: 4. The CDR3 is made up of 16 amino acids. The V gene's germline CDR1 is NSHNY and CDR2 SYGAGN.

A few counts support this clone. Here the gene names and germline are mouse. The read gets to within 4 residues of the CDR3 end, and the germline J gene fills in the rest. The chain joins TRBV1 to TRBJ2-3; no clear D. Germline V gene lookup returns CDR1 NSQYPW and CDR2 LRSPGD (reference sequence). The CDR3 is 13 amino acids. This CDR3 is CTCSADGLETLYF. The CDR3 DNA, read in part, is TGCACCTGCAGTGCAGATGGGTTAGAA.

This clone was counted only a few times. Gene names follow the mouse nomenclature. The CDR3 goes on 4 residues after the read ends, and that part is filled in from the germline J gene. The chain has TRBV1 and TRBJ2-7; 11 nucleotides line up with TRBD2. Germline CDR1 is NSQYPW and CDR2 is LRSPGD (reference sequence). This CDR3 region has 15 residues. V shed 3 bases and J 3 bases; nucleotides not matched to a gene: 4. The CDR3 DNA, read in part, is TGCACCTGCAGTGCCCCGGGACTGGGGGTCTAT. It yields the protein CTCSAPGLGVY. The CDR3 in its entirety is CTCSAPGLGVYEQYF. The full variable domain, with the rest looked up from reference TRBV1 and TRBJ2-7, is VTLLEQNPRWRLVPRGQAVNLRCILKNSQYPWMSWYQQDLQKQLQWLFTLRSPGDKEVKSLPGADYLATRVTDTELRLQVANMSQGRTLYCTCSAPGLGVYEQYFGPGTRLTVL.

Notes on this clone: The gene symbols are mouse symbols. The read ends 4 residues before the CDR3 terminus; that terminus is restored from the germline J gene. The chain couples TRBV19 to TRBJ2-7; possibly TRBD1 for D (6 bases). The germline gives CDR1 FNHDT, CDR2 SITEND (reference sequence). The CDR3 has 12 amino acids. V was trimmed by 4 bases and J by 3 bases, leaving 8 bases between them. This chain's CDR3 is CASSAGHYEQYF. The sequenced part of the CDR3 DNA is TGTGCCAGCAGTGCGGGACACTAT.

This clone appeared a few times. The genes are named according to mouse. The CDR3 end lies 4 residues beyond the end of the read and is filled in from the germline J gene. This chain links TRBV29 with TRBJ2-1; D remains ambiguous. Trimming removed 5 bases from V and 5 bases from J, with 4 bases in between. The CDR3 covers 11 residues. Germline V gene lookup returns CDR1 MSHET and CDR2 SYDVDS. CDR3 protein: CASSLNAEQFF. The part of the CDR3 DNA that was read is TGTGCTAGCAGTCTAAATGCT.

This clone showed up just a few times. Gene and germline names: mouse. The read stops 4 residues short of the end of the CDR3; the missing end is completed from the germline J gene. This rearrangement joins TRBV13-1 to TRBJ1-2, with D possibly being TRBD1 (6 bases). Looked up from germline, CDR1 is NSHNY and CDR2 is SYGAGN. Deletions cut 5 bases from V and 0 bases from J, with 14 bases between. The CDR3 runs 15 residues. CDR3 sequence: CASRGGGHTNSDYTF. CDR3 DNA, as far as it was read: TGTGCCAGCAGAGGGGGGGGACATACAAACTCC.

Note on this clone: Genes and germline are mouse. The read ends 4 residues shy of where the CDR3 ends; the end is completed using the germline J gene. The rearrangement joins TRBV5 to TRBJ2-3; 10 positions agree with TRBD1. Germline V lookup: CDR1 LGHNA, CDR2 YNLKQL (reference sequence). The CDR3 is 15 amino acids. CDR3 sequence: CASSQDGTGEETLYF. The sequenced CDR3 bases are TGTGCCAGCAGCCAAGACGGGACAGGGGAAGAA.

Concerning this clone: Gene labels here are mouse ones. The read comes to an end 4 residues before the CDR3 does, leaving the germline J gene to fill in the end. The chain links TRBV31 to TRBJ1-2; 8 nucleotides line up with TRBD1. This CDR3 comprises 15 residues. The germline V gene encodes CDR1 GKSSPN and CDR2 SITVG. V was clipped by 1 base and J by 0 bases; unmatched bases: 4. The CDR3 bases that were read are TGTGCCTGGAGTCCACTGACAGGGGCAAACTCC. It codes for CAWSPLTGANS. In full, the CDR3 reads CAWSPLTGANSDYTF.

A word on this clone: Mouse names are used for the genes. Read sequence stops 4 residues before the CDR3 end, and the germline J gene provides the missing end. The chain couples TRBV1 to TRBJ2-4; a possible D gene is TRBD1 (5 bases). CDR1 is NSQYPW and CDR2 is LRSPGD in the germline V gene (reference sequence). CDR3 length: 14 residues. The CDR3 is CTCSAPRDGNTLYF. The part of the CDR3 DNA that was read is TGCACCTGCAGTGCCCCCAGGGATGGGAAC.

This clone was observed a few times. All gene names here are mouse names. The CDR3 goes on 4 residues after the read ends, and that part is filled in from the germline J gene. V usage is TRBV17 and J usage is TRBJ2-3, with 8 bases aligning to TRBD1. The CDR3 length is 18 residues. V lost 0 bases and J lost 2; bases outside the gene matches: 10. From germline, CDR1 is MNHDT and CDR2 YYDKIL. The DNA read from the CDR3 is TGTGCTAGCAGTAGAGAAGGGGGCAGGGGGCGCTTTGCAGAA. This encodes CASSREGGRGRFAE. The full CDR3 sequence reads CASSREGGRGRFAETLYF.

This clone was observed a few times. Gene labels here are mouse ones. The read terminates 4 residues ahead of where the CDR3 ends, so the germline J gene completes it. This sequence joins TRBV19 and TRBJ2-2; 8 positions match TRBD1. Germline trimming cut 4 bases from V and 3 bases from J; bases unmatched to any gene: 5. Looked up from germline, CDR1 is FNHDT and CDR2 is SITEND (reference sequence). CDR3 length: 15 residues. This CDR3 is CASSPRQGHTGQLYF. The covered CDR3 bases are TGTGCCAGCAGTCCCAGACAGGGGCACACCGGG.

To note about this clone: Gene names refer to mouse genes. The CDR3 end is not reached by the read, which stops 4 residues before it; the germline J gene fills it in. The V and J genes are TRBV19 and TRBJ1-1; D perhaps matches TRBD1 (6 bases). V lost 2 bases and J 4 bases, leaving 9 bases between the germline ends. Per germline, CDR1 FNHDT and CDR2 SITEND (reference sequence). CDR3 length equals 13 residues. The CDR3 loop reads CASSIGGPTEVFF. The covered CDR3 bases are TGTGCCAGCAGTATTGGGGGGCCCACA.

This clone was picked up a small number of times. Gene names and germline match the mouse. The read ends 4 residues early relative to the CDR3; the germline J gene fills the gap. The V gene is TRBV13-2, the J gene TRBJ1-2, with unresolved D. This CDR3 has 12 amino acids. Germline V lookup: CDR1 NNHNN, CDR2 SYGAGS (reference sequence). CDR3 in amino acids: CASGDHRSDYTF. The sequenced CDR3 bases are TGTGCCAGCGGTGACCACAGATCC.

Note on this clone: The genes are named according to mouse. The CDR3 extends 4 residues past the end of the read, so its final part is completed from the germline J gene. V gene TRBV13-2 combines with J gene TRBJ2-3; perhaps TRBD1 as D (5 bases). The CDR3 runs to 14 residues. Germline V lookup: CDR1 NNHNN, CDR2 SYGAGS (reference sequence). Between the trimmed V and J ends, which lost 5 bases and 0 bases, there was a span of 10 bases. The DNA read from the CDR3 is TGTGCCAGCGGGGAGACAGTTAGTGCAGAA. This translates into CASGETVSAE. The entire CDR3 protein is CASGETVSAETLYF.

This clone was observed a few times. Gene names denote mouse genes. Coverage ceases 3 residues before the CDR3 finishes, and the germline J gene fills in the end. The chain joins TRBV19 to TRBJ1-6; TRBD1 matches at 11 bases. TRBJ1-6 is known as an ORF, though its function is uncertain. The trim removed 8 bases at V and 6 bases at J, leaving 4 bases unmatched. CDR3 length: 14 residues. Germline loops: CDR1 FNHDT, CDR2 SITEND (reference sequence). The sequenced CDR3 bases are TGTGCCAGAACGGACAGGGGGCTTAATTCGCCC. Its protein product is CARTDRGLNSP. The whole CDR3 sequence reads CARTDRGLNSPLYF.

With respect to this clone: Gene labels here are mouse ones. The read terminates 4 residues ahead of where the CDR3 ends, so the germline J gene completes it. The J gene is TRBJ2-1, the V gene TRBV31; the match to TRBD1 covers 9 bases. Germline lookup yields CDR1 GKSSPN and CDR2 SITVG. V lost 1 base and J lost 6; bases outside the gene matches: 4. The CDR3 sequence is 14 residues long. The chain's CDR3 is CAWSPGTGIAEQFF. Incomplete CDR3 DNA: TGTGCCTGGAGTCCCGGGACAGGGATTGCT.